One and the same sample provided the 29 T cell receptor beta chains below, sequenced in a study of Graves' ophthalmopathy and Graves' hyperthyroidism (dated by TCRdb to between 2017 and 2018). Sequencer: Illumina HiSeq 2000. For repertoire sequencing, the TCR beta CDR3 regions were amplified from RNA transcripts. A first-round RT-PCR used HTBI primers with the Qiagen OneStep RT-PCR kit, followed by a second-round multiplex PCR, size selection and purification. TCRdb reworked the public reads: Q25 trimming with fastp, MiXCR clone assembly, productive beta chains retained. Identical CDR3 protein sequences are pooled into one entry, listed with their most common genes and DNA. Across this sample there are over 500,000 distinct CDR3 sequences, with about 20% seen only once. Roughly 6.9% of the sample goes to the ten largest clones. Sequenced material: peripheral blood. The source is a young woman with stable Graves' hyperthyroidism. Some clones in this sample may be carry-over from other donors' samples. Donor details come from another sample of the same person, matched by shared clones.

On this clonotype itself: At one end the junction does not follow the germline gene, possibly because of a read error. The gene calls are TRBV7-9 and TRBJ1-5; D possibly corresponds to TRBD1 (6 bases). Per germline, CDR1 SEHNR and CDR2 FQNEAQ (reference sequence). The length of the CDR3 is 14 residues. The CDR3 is CVSGTGLGNQPQHF. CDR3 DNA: TGTGTCAGCGGTACAGGGTTGGGCAATCAGCCCCAGCATTTT.

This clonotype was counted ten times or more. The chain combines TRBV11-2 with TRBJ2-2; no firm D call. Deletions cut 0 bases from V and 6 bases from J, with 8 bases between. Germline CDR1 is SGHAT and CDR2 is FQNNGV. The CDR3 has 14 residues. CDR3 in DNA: TGTGCCAGCAGCTTAGAGTATAACGCCGGGGAGCTGTTTTTT. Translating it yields CASSLEYNAGELFF.

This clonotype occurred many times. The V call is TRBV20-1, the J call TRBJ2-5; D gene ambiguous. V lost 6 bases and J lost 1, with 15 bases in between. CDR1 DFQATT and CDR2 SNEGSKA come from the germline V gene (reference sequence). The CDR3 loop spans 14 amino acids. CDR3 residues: CSAEATGGQETQYF. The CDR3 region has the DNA TGCAGTGCAGAAGCCACCGGCGGCCAAGAGACCCAGTACTTC.

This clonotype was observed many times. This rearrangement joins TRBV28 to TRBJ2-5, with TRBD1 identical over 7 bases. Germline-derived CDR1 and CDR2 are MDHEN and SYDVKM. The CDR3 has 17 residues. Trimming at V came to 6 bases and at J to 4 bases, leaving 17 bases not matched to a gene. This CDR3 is CASSPRDDRAAIETQYF. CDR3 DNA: TGTGCCAGCAGCCCCAGAGACGACAGGGCGGCGATAGAGACCCAGTACTTC.

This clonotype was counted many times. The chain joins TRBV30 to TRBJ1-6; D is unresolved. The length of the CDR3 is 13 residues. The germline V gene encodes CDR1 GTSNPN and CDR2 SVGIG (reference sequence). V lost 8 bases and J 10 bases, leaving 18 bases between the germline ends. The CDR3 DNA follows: TGTGCCCTTGGACCTCCGGGTTACTCACCCCTCCACTTT. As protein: CALGPPGYSPLHF. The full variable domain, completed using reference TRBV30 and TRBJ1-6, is SQTIHQWPATLVQPVGSPLSLECTVEGTSNPNLYWYRQAAGRGLQLLFYSVGIGQISSEVPQNLSASRPQDRQFILSSKKLLLSDSGFYLCALGPPGYSPLHFGNGTRLTVT.

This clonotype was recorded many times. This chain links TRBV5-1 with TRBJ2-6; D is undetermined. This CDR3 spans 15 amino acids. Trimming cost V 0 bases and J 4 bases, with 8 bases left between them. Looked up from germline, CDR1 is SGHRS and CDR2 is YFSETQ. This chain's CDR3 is CASSLAVGGANVLTF. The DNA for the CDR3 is TGCGCCAGCAGCTTGGCCGTAGGCGGGGCCAACGTCCTGACTTTC. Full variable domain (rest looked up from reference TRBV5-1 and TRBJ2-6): KAGVTQTPRYLIKTRGQQVTLSCSPISGHRSVSWYQQTPGQGLQFLFEYFSETQRNKGNFPGRFSGRQFSNSRSEMNVSTLELGDSALYLCASSLAVGGANVLTFGAGSRLTVL.

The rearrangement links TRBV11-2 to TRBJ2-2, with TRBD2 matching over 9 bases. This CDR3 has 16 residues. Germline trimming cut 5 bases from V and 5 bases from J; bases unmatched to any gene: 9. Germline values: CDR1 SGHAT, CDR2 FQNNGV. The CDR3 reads CASSTRSGRRTGELFF. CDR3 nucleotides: TGTGCCAGCAGCACTAGAAGCGGGAGGCGTACCGGGGAGCTGTTTTTT.

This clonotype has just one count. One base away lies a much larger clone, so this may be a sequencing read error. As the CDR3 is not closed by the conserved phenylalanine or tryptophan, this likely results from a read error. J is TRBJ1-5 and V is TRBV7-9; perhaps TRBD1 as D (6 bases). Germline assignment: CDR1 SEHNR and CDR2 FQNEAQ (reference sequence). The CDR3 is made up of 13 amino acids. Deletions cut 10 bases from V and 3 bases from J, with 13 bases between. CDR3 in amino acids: CATGDTHNQPQHY. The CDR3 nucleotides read TGTGCCACCGGGGACACCCACAATCAGCCCCAGCATTAT.

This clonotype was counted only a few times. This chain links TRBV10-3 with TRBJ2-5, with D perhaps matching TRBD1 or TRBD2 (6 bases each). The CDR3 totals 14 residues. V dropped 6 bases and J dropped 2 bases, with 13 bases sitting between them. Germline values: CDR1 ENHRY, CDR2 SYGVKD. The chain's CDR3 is CAISPGDTQETQYF. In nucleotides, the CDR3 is TGTGCCATCAGCCCGGGGGACACACAAGAGACCCAGTACTTC.

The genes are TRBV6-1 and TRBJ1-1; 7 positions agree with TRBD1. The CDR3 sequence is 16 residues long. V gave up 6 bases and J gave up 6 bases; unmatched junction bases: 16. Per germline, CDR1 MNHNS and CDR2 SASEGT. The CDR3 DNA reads TGTGCCAGCAGCCACTACCCTCAAACAGGGGACTCTGAAGCTTTCTTT. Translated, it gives CASSHYPQTGDSEAFF.

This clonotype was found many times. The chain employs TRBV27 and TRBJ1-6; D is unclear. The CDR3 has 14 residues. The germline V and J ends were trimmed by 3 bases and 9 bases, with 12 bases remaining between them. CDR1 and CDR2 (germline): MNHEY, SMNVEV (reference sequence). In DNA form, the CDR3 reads TGTGCCAGCAGTTTCCGCAGGAATTCTTCACCCCTCCACTTT. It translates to CASSFRRNSSPLHF.

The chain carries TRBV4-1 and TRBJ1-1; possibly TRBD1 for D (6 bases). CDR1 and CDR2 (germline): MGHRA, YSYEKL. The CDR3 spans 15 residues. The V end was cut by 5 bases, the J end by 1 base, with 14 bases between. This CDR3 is CASSYPGTKNTEAFF. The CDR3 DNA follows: TGCGCCAGCAGCTACCCTGGGACAAAGAACACTGAAGCTTTCTTT.

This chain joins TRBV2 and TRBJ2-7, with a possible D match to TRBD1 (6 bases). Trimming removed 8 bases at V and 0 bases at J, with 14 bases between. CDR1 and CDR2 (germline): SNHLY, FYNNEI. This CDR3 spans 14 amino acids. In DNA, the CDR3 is TGTGCCAGCGAAAACAGGGTCACCTCCTACGAGCAGTACTTC. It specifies CASENRVTSYEQYF.

CDR3 loop: CSARRGAPSYEQYF. DNA for the CDR3: TGCAGTGCTAGACGAGGGGCTCCTTCCTACGAGCAGTACTTC. The chain carries TRBV20-1 and TRBJ2-7; D assignment may be TRBD1 or TRBD2 (5 bases each). Germline V CDR1 and CDR2: DFQATT, SNEGSKA (reference sequence). This CDR3 contains 14 residues. Trimming shortened V by 2 bases and J by 1 base, and 12 bases separated the two germline ends.

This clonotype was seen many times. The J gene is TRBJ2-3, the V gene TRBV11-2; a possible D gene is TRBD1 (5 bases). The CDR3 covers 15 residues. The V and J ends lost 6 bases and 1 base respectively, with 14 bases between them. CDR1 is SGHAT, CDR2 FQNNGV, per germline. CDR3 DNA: TGTGCCAGCAGGGCCAGGGAAACAGGCACAGATACGCAGTATTTT. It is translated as CASRARETGTDTQYF.

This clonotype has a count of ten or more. The CDR3 spells CASSTSPTGDYGYTF. In DNA, the CDR3 is TGTGCCAGTAGTACGTCTCCCACAGGGGACTATGGCTACACCTTC. The chain recombines TRBV19 with TRBJ1-2, with 7 bases aligning to TRBD1. This CDR3 has 15 residues. Looked up from germline, CDR1 is LNHDA and CDR2 is SQIVND (reference sequence). V was clipped by 4 bases and J by 3 bases; unmatched bases: 8.

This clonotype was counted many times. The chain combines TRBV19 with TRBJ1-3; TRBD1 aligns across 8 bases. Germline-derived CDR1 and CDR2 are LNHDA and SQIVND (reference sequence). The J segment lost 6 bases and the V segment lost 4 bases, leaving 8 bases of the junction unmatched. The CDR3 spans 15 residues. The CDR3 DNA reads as TGTGCCAGTAGTACCACGGGACAGGATGTAAACACCATATATTTT. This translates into CASSTTGQDVNTIYF.

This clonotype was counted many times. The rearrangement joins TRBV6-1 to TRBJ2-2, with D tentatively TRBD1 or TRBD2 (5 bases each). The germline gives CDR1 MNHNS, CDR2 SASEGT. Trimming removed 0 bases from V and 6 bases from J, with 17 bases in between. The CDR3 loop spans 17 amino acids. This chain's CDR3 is CASSEASWGIGAGELFF. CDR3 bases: TGTGCCAGCAGTGAAGCGAGTTGGGGGATTGGGGCCGGGGAGCTGTTTTTT.

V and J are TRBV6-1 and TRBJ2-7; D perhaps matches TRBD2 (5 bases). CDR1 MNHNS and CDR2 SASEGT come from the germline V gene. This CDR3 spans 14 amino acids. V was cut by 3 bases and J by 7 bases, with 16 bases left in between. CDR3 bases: TGTGCCAGCAGTGACGGGATATTGACGGGTGAGCAGTACTTC. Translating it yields CASSDGILTGEQYF.

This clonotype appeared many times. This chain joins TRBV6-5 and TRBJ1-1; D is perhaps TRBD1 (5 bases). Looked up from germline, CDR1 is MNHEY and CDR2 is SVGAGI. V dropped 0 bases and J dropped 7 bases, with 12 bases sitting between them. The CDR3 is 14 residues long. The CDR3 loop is CASSYSGLGLEAFF. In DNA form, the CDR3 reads TGTGCCAGCAGTTACTCGGGTTTGGGACTTGAAGCTTTCTTT.

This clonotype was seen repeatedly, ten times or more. This CDR3 reads CASSEGRDRGYAGYEQYF. For the CDR3, the DNA is TGTGCCAGCAGTGAAGGACGGGACAGGGGGTACGCTGGGTACGAGCAGTACTTC. The genes are TRBV2 and TRBJ2-7, with TRBD1 matching 11 bases. Germline trimming cut 1 base from V and 4 bases from J; bases unmatched to any gene: 12. The germline gives CDR1 SNHLY, CDR2 FYNNEI. This CDR3 spans 18 amino acids.

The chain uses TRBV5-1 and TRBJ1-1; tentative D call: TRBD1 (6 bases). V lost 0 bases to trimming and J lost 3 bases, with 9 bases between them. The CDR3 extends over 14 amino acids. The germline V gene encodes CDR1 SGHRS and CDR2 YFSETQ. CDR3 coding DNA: TGCGCCAGCAGCTTGGTAGCAGGGGACACTGAAGCTTTCTTT. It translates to CASSLVAGDTEAFF.

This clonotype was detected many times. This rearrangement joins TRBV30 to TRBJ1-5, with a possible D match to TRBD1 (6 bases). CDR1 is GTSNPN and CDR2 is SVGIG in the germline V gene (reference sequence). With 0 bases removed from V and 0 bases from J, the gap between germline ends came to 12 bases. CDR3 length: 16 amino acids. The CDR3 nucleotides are TGTGCCTGGAGTGTGGGCAGGGGTTATAGCAATCAGCCCCAGCATTTT. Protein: CAWSVGRGYSNQPQHF. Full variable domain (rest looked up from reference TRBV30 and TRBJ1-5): SQTIHQWPATLVQPVGSPLSLECTVEGTSNPNLYWYRQAAGRGLQLLFYSVGIGQISSEVPQNLSASRPQDRQFILSSKKLLLSDSGFYLCAWSVGRGYSNQPQHFGDGTRLSIL.

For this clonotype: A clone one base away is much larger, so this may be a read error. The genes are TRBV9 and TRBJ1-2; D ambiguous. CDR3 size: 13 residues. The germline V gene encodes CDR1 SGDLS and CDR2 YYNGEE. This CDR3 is CAGSAPSNYGYTF. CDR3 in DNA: TGTGCCGGCAGCGCCCCCTCTAACTATGGCTACACCTTC.

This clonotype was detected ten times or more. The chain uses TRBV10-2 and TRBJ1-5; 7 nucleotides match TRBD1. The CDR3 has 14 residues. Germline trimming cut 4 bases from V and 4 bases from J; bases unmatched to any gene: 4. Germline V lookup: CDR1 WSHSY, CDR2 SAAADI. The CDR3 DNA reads TGCGCCAGCAGTGTGGGACAGAATAATCAGCCCCAGCATTTT. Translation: CASSVGQNNQPQHF.

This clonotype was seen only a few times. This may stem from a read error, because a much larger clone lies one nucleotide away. Here the CDR3 DNA reads TGTGCCAGCAGGCAGTACCAAGAGACCCAGTACTTC. This encodes CASRQYQETQYF. V usage is TRBV6-1 and J usage is TRBJ2-5; D is unclear. V was clipped by 6 bases and J by 0 bases, with 5 bases between them. The CDR3 extends over 12 amino acids. Germline assignment: CDR1 MNHNS and CDR2 SASEGT.

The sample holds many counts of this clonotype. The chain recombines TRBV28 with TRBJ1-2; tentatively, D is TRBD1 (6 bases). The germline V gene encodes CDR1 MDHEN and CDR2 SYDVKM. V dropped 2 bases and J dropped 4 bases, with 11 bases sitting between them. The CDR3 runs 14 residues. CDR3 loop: CASSLQGNSYGYTF. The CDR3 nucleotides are TGTGCCAGCAGTTTACAGGGGAATAGCTATGGCTACACCTTC.

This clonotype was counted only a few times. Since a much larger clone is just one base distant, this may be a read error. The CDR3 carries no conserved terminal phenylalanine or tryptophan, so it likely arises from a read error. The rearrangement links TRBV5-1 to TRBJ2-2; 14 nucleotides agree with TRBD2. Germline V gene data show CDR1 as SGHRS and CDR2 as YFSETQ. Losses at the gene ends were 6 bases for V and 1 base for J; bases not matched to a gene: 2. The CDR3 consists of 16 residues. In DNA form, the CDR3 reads TGCGCCAGCACTGGACTAGCGGGAGGGAACACCGGGGAGCTGTTTTTG. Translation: CASTGLAGGNTGELFL.

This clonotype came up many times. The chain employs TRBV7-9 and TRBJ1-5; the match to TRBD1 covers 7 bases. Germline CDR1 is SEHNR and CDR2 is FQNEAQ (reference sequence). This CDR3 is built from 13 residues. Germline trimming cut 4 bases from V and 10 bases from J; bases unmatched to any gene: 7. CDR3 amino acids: CASSSTGMAPQHF. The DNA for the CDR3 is TGTGCCAGCAGCTCGACAGGGATGGCACCCCAGCATTTT.